The 25 T cell receptor beta chains in this list originate from one sample, sequenced in a study of T cell responses to AZD1222 COVID-19 vaccine. Data came from immunoSEQ multiplex PCR; TCRdb stores just in-frame clones and leaves some out. Among 80,000 or so clones, around nine tenths were seen once, and the ten largest hold approximately 1.6%. Sequenced material: peripheral blood, taken on day 0 of AZD1222 vaccination. The receptor source for this set is an adult in good health.

This clone was seen just once. This sequence joins TRBV4-2 and TRBJ1-2; the match to TRBD1 covers 8 bases. The CDR3 has 14 residues. J lost 8 bases, V lost 0 bases, and 5 bases had no gene match. CDR1 and CDR2 from the germline V gene are LGHNA and YNFKEQ. CDR3 protein: CASSQEGTGFGYTF. As DNA, the CDR3 is TGTGCCAGCAGCCAAGAAGGGACAGGATTCGGCTACACCTTC.

The chain combines TRBV4-3 with TRBJ1-5; tentative D call: TRBD1 (6 bases). V lost 0 bases, J lost 5 bases, and 14 bases lay in between. Germline V CDR1 and CDR2: LGHNA, YSLEER. The length of the CDR3 is 16 residues. CDR3 protein: CASSQDLGGGDQPQHF. The CDR3 nucleotides are TGCGCCAGCAGCCAAGATTTAGGGGGGGGTGATCAGCCCCAGCATTTT.

The V call is TRBV5-4, the J call TRBJ1-2; D is unresolved. CDR3 length: 16 residues. V was shortened by 0 bases and J by 8 bases, with 20 bases between the two germline ends. Germline V gene lookup returns CDR1 SGHNT and CDR2 YYREEE (reference sequence). This CDR3 is CASSLGLEGWESGYTF. CDR3 DNA sequence: TGTGCCAGCAGCTTGGGGTTGGAGGGTTGGGAATCCGGCTACACCTTC.

The gene calls are TRBV5-1 and TRBJ2-1; TRBD2 matches 9 bases. J gave up 6 bases and V 0 bases, and 7 bases lay outside the gene matches. The CDR3 length is 16 residues. From germline, CDR1 is SGHRS and CDR2 YFSETQ. The CDR3 DNA reads TGCGCCAGCAGCTTGGTTAGCGGGAGTTCTGCCAATGAGCAGTTCTTC. The encoded protein is CASSLVSGSSANEQFF.

In its sample, this clone was seen once. The chain employs TRBV12-1 and TRBJ1-4. TRBV12-1 is an annotated pseudogene. The CDR3 has 15 residues. The CDR3 is CASPQGPAGDEKLFF. In DNA, the CDR3 is TGTGCCAGCCCTCAAGGCCCTGCCGGGGATGAAAAACTGTTTTTT.

This clone was recorded once. The genes are TRBV9 and TRBJ2-7; D gene ambiguous. Deletions cut 3 bases from V and 2 bases from J, with 12 bases between. The CDR3 extends over 14 amino acids. Germline CDR1 and CDR2: SGDLS and YYNGEE. The CDR3 nucleotides are TGTGCCAGCAGCGCCCACACGAGTACCTACGAGCAGTACTTC. This translates into CASSAHTSTYEQYF.

V usage is TRBV19 and J usage is TRBJ1-1; TRBD1 aligns across 8 bases. The V segment lost 4 bases and the J segment 1 base; nucleotides outside the gene matches: 2. CDR1 is LNHDA, CDR2 SQIVND, per germline (reference sequence). The CDR3 totals 14 residues. For the CDR3, the DNA is TGTGCCAGTAGTAACGGACAGGGGAACACTGAAGCTTTCTTT. This gives the protein CASSNGQGNTEAFF. Based on the CDR3 plus reference TRBV19 and TRBJ1-1, the full variable domain is DGGITQSPKYLFRKEGQNVTLSCEQNLNHDAMYWYRQDPGQGLRLIYYSQIVNDFQKGDIAEGYSVSREKKESFPLTVTSAQKNPTAFYLCASSNGQGNTEAFFGQGTRLTVV.

The chain employs TRBV29-1 and TRBJ2-7, with TRBD2 identical over 7 bases. From germline, CDR1 is SQVTM and CDR2 ANQGSEA. The length of the CDR3 is 13 residues. V was pared by 6 bases and J by 5 bases, with 10 bases of the junction left unmatched. Here the CDR3 reads CSVGGGRAHEQYF. The CDR3 coding sequence is TGCAGCGTGGGGGGAGGGAGGGCCCACGAGCAGTACTTC.

V usage is TRBV6-2 or TRBV6-3 and J usage is TRBJ2-7; D gene uncertain. V was shortened by 5 bases and J by 3 bases, with 5 bases between the two germline ends. Per germline, CDR1 MNHEY and CDR2 SVGEGT. There are 11 residues in the CDR3. The CDR3 is CASSNRYEQYF. As DNA, the CDR3 is TGTGCCAGCAGTAACCGCTACGAGCAGTACTTC.

The J gene is TRBJ2-1, the V gene TRBV5-1; TRBD2 aligns across 9 bases. The CDR3 spans 17 residues. The V gene end was trimmed by 4 bases and the J gene end by 1 base; junction bases not matched to a gene: 9. Germline CDR1 reads SGHRS; CDR2 reads YFSETQ. CDR3 loop: CASSPRGGRDSYNEQFF. In DNA, the CDR3 is TGCGCCAGCAGCCCCAGGGGCGGGAGGGATTCCTACAATGAGCAGTTCTTC. The full variable domain, its missing parts supplied by reference TRBV5-1 and TRBJ2-1, is KAGVTQTPRYLIKTRGQQVTLSCSPISGHRSVSWYQQTPGQGLQFLFEYFSETQRNKGNFPGRFSGRQFSNSRSEMNVSTLELGDSALYLCASSPRGGRDSYNEQFFGPGTRLTVL.

The rearrangement joins TRBV11-3 to TRBJ2-1; 14 positions match TRBD2. Germline values: CDR1 SGHNT, CDR2 YENEEA. V lost 2 bases to trimming and J lost 6 bases; unmatched junction nucleotides: 3. CDR3 length equals 16 residues. This CDR3 is CASSLSGLAGANEQFF. The DNA of the CDR3 is TGTGCCAGCAGCTTATCGGGACTAGCGGGGGCCAATGAGCAGTTCTTC.

The genes are TRBV5-8 and TRBJ1-5; D uncertain. The V and J ends lost 4 bases and 1 base respectively, with 15 bases between them. The CDR3 spans 16 residues. Per the germline V gene, CDR1 is SGHTS and CDR2 is YDEGEE. CDR3 loop: CASSTDTGTSNQPQHF. CDR3 DNA sequence: TGTGCCAGCAGCACCGACACCGGTACCAGCAATCAGCCCCAGCATTTT. Variable domain in full (rest from reference TRBV5-8 and TRBJ1-5): EAGVTQSPTHLIKTRGQQATLRCSPISGHTSVYWYQQALGLGLQFLLWYDEGEERNRGNFPPRFSGRQFPNYSSELNVNALELEDSALYLCASSTDTGTSNQPQHFGDGTRLSIL.

A single count supports this clone. The chain has TRBV4-3 and TRBJ2-6; the D is unclear. V was shortened by 3 bases and J by 2 bases, with 11 bases between the two germline ends. Germline V lookup: CDR1 LGHNA, CDR2 YSLEER. This CDR3 is built from 16 residues. The DNA of the CDR3 is TGCGCCAGCAGCCAGGGCCCCTGGGCTGGGGCCAACGTCCTGACTTTC. Protein product: CASSQGPWAGANVLTF.

V usage is TRBV10-1 and J usage is TRBJ2-7; weak D call: TRBD2 (5 bases). V was clipped by 0 bases and J by 5 bases, with 11 bases between them. The CDR3 covers 14 residues. Germline CDR1 reads WNHNN; CDR2 reads SYGVQD (reference sequence). DNA of the CDR3: TGCGCCAGCAGTGAGTCTCTAGCAAAGGACGAGCAGTACTTC. The encoded protein is CASSESLAKDEQYF.

J is TRBJ1-1 and V is TRBV11-2; 8 nucleotides align to TRBD1. The germline CDR1 and CDR2 sequences are SGHAT and FQNNGV. V shed 0 bases and J 4 bases; nucleotides not matched to a gene: 4. This CDR3 region has 15 residues. CDR3 sequence reads: CASSLEGTGSTEAFF. As DNA, the CDR3 is TGTGCCAGCAGCTTAGAAGGGACAGGAAGCACTGAAGCTTTCTTT. Filled out from reference TRBV11-2 and TRBJ1-1, the complete variable domain reads EAGVAQSPRYKIIEKRQSVAFWCNPISGHATLYWYQQILGQGPKLLIQFQNNGVVDDSQLPKDRFSAERLKGVDSTLKIQPAKLEDSAVYLCASSLEGTGSTEAFFGQGTRLTVV.

V usage is TRBV15 and J usage is TRBJ1-5; D may be TRBD1 (6 bases). Between the trimmed V and J ends, which lost 3 bases and 1 base, there was a span of 16 bases. Germline CDR1 and CDR2: LNHNV and YYDKDF (reference sequence). This CDR3 region has 17 residues. The CDR3 DNA follows: TGTGCCACCAGCAGGGGCTCTGGGGGCTGGAGCAATCAGCCCCAGCATTTT. Protein: CATSRGSGGWSNQPQHF.

The rearrangement joins TRBV27 to TRBJ2-1; 9 nucleotides align to TRBD1. The CDR3 runs 15 residues. Losses at the gene ends were 7 bases for V and 2 bases for J; bases not matched to a gene: 6. The V gene's germline CDR1 is MNHEY and CDR2 SMNVEV (reference sequence). CDR3 amino acids: CASTTGTGPYNEQFF. As DNA, the CDR3 is TGTGCCAGCACTACCGGGACAGGGCCCTACAATGAGCAGTTCTTC.

The rearrangement joins TRBV19 to TRBJ1-2; tentative D call: TRBD1 (6 bases). Trimming took 3 bases from V and 4 from J, leaving 15 bases between them. CDR1 LNHDA and CDR2 SQIVND come from the germline V gene (reference sequence). CDR3 length: 15 residues. DNA of the CDR3: TGTGCCAGTAGTATGGGCCACCAAGGGGGCTATGGCTACACCTTC. It yields the protein CASSMGHQGGYGYTF.

There are a few counts of this clone. The chain joins TRBV18 to TRBJ1-2; TRBD1 agrees at 11 bases. There are 18 residues in the CDR3. CDR1 is KGHSH and CDR2 is LQKENI in the germline V gene. V dropped 1 base and J dropped 8; count of bases not matched to a gene: 15. CDR3 protein: CASSPRNKGQGVRGGYTF. The CDR3 DNA sequence: TGTGCCAGCTCACCACGGAATAAGGGACAGGGGGTAAGAGGAGGCTACACCTTC. The entire variable domain, with the rest obtained from reference TRBV18 and TRBJ1-2, is as follows: NAGVMQNPRHLVRRRGQEARLRCSPMKGHSHVYWYRQLPEEGLKFMVYLQKENIIDESGMPKERFSAEFPKEGPSILRIQQVVRGDSAAYFCASSPRNKGQGVRGGYTFGSGTRLTVV.

The chain joins TRBV11-2 to TRBJ2-1; possibly TRBD1 for D (5 bases). The ends were cut back, 5 bases at V and 2 bases at J, with 13 bases in the middle. The CDR3 extends over 15 amino acids. Germline CDR1 and CDR2: SGHAT and FQNNGV. CDR3 bases: TGTGCCAGCAGCCAGGGCATCGCTCCCTACAATGAGCAGTTCTTC. Protein: CASSQGIAPYNEQFF.

CDR3 sequence reads: CASSPDSNEQFF. The CDR3 nucleotides are TGTGCCAGCAGTCCGGACTCCAATGAGCAGTTCTTC. This chain links TRBV12-3 or TRBV12-4 with TRBJ2-1, with D tentatively TRBD2 (5 bases). The germline V and J ends were trimmed by 5 bases and 6 bases, with 8 bases remaining between them. The CDR3 covers 12 residues.

The V gene is TRBV27, the J gene TRBJ1-1, with TRBD1 matching over 7 bases. The CDR3 extends over 15 amino acids. The V gene end was trimmed by 5 bases and the J gene end by 1 base; junction bases not matched to a gene: 7. CDR1 is MNHEY, CDR2 SMNVEV, per germline (reference sequence). CDR3 DNA: TGTGCCAGCAGTCCCCGACAGGGAAGGAACACTGAAGCTTTCTTT. Translating it yields CASSPRQGRNTEAFF.

V gene TRBV18 combines with J gene TRBJ2-5, with TRBD1 as a possible D gene (6 bases). The CDR3 is 15 amino acids. V was trimmed by 3 bases and J by 2 bases, leaving 13 bases between them. The V gene's germline CDR1 is KGHSH and CDR2 LQKENI. DNA for the CDR3: TGTGCCAGCTCACCTCGTCAGGACAGACAAGAGACCCAGTACTTC. Its translation is CASSPRQDRQETQYF.

This chain connects TRBV29-1 to TRBJ2-1, with unresolved D. V lost 4 bases and J lost 0, with 16 bases in between. The CDR3 sequence is 16 residues long. Germline V lookup: CDR1 SQVTM, CDR2 ANQGSEA. The CDR3 spells CSVVPRTTDSYNEQFF. CDR3 DNA sequence: TGCAGCGTTGTCCCCAGGACCACCGACTCCTACAATGAGCAGTTCTTC.

The chain employs TRBV3-1 (or the pseudogene TRBV3-2) and TRBJ2-1, with TRBD2 identical over 9 bases. V was pared by 1 base and J by 8 bases, with 3 bases of the junction left unmatched. This CDR3 has 14 amino acids. From germline, CDR1 is LGHDT and CDR2 YNNKEL (reference sequence). CDR3 sequence: CASSQGGGVYEQFF. CDR3 nucleotides: TGTGCCAGCAGCCAAGGCGGGGGGGTCTATGAGCAGTTCTTC.